This TCR beta chain was captured by sequencing in a study of glioma-infiltrating T cells. General study findings and limits: Only very few CDR3 sequences appeared in both tissue and blood. Non-neoplastic patients had below-expected tissue-blood divergence, while all gliomas exceeded expectation.

This CDR3 contains 16 residues. CDR1 SQVTM and CDR2 ANQGSEA come from the germline V gene. The iRepertoire nested amplicon-rescue multiplex PCR amplified TCR alpha and beta CDR3s from RNA. Tissue mRNA or PBMC total RNA, roughly 90-450 ng, went into one-step reverse transcription and amplification. Via MiXCR, TCRdb re-called the multiplex PCR reads, giving one row per CDR3 protein. The sample has roughly 100,000 distinct CDR3 sequences; approximately 39% are singletons. Note on this clonotype: The antigen is undetermined. A much larger clone differs by one base, so this may be a read error.

This clonotype was obtained from a human donor with low-grade glioma or glioblastoma, undergoing nonglioma brain surgery, or in good health (not recorded which). The sample was glioma tissue, nonneoplastic brain tissue, or PBMCs (not recorded which). V usage is TRBV29-1 and J usage is TRBJ2-7, with D possibly being TRBD1 (6 bases). In DNA form, the CDR3 reads TGCAGCGTTGAAGGGAGCATTCGACAGGCCCTCCACGAGCGGTACTTC. Protein sequence: CSVEGSIRQALHERYF.